Reported below is one T cell receptor beta chain. Generated by immunoSEQ multiplex PCR, the TCRdb table keeps only in-frame clones and is missing some. The data show 150,000 to 200,000 clones, approximately 86% seen once. The data originate from a study of blood T cell repertoires in COVID-19. There are 14 residues in the CDR3. The germline V and J ends were trimmed by 1 base and 4 bases, with 11 bases remaining between them. Germline-derived CDR1 and CDR2 are SGDLS and YYNGEE. V gene TRBV9 combines with J gene TRBJ2-5, with D maybe TRBD1 (5 bases). The clonotype comes from a man aged 50 to 59 with active or convalescent COVID-19. Sequenced: peripheral blood. Here the CDR3 DNA reads TGTGCCAGCAGCGTATACAGGTCTGGAGAGACCCAGTACTTC. Translating gives CASSVYRSGETQYF.